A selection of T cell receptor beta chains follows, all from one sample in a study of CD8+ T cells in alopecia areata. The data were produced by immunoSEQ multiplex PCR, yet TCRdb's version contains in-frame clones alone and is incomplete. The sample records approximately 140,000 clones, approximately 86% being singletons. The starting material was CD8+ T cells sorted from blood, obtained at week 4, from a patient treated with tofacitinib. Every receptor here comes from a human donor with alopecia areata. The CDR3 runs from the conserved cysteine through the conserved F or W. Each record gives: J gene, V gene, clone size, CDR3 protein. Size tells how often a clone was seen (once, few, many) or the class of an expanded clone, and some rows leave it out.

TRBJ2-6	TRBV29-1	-	CSVEGRRGNVLTF
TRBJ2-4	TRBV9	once	CASSVDGTGKNIQYF
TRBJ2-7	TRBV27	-	CASSLLSSIGYDEQYF
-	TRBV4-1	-	CASSQESSSYEQYF
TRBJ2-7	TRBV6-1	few	CASSEDKGGPYEQYF
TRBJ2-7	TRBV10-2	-	CASSDLQEQYF
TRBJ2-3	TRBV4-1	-	CASSQEAGGKPDTQYF
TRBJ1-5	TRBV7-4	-	CASRVVDSGFGNQPQHF
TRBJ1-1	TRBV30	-	CAGDTGPYTEAFF
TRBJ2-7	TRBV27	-	CAVGQGLNEQYF
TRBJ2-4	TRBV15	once	CATSNRDRGLVDKNIQYF
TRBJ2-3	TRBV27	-	CASSSRTGRTDTQYF
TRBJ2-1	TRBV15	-	CATSRVREYYNEQFF
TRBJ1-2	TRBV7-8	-	CASSLTTNYGYTF
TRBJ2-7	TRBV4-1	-	CASSPKAGGTYEQYF
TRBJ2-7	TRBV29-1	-	CSVVGGGSYEQYF
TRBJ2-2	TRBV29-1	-	CSFMSGGPELFF
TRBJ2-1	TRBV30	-	CAWSWGAIFNEQFF
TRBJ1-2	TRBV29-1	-	CSVELRGRTGGHYGYTF
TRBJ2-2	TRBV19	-	CASSIVSVSGELFF
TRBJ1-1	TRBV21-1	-	CASSTFPGQGWHTEAFF
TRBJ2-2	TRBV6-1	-	CASSTGERTGELFF
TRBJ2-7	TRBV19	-	CAPSTLRQSYEQYF
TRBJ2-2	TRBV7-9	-	CASSSKEIDRDRESGELLF
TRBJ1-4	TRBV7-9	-	CASSGWTPTNEKLFF
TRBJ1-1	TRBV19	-	CASTMGGALEAFF
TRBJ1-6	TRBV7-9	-	CASSLWGEDSPLHF
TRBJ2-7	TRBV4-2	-	CASSQDAGLADVTYEQYF
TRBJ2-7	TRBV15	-	CATSVRDRAYEQYF
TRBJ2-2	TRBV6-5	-	CASSYSTGVTGELFF
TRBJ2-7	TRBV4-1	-	CASSRGQGDSYEQYF
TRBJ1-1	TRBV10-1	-	CASSMDRDEAFF
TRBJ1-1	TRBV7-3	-	CASSFGFAVNTEAFF
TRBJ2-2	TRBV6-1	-	CANGLAGAAGELFF
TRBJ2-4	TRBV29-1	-	CSVVEGADIQYF
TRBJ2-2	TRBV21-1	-	CASSKTGTANTGELFF
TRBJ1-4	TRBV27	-	CASTRYPNEKLFF
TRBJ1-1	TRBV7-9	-	CASSLPGNPEAFF
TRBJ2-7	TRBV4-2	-	CASSPGSGASYEQYF
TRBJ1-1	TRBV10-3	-	CAIRDSSENTEAFF
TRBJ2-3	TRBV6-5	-	CASSYSETDTQYF
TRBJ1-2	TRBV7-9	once	CASSSPGPHYGYTF
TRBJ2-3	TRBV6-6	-	CASSSPGQSDTQYF